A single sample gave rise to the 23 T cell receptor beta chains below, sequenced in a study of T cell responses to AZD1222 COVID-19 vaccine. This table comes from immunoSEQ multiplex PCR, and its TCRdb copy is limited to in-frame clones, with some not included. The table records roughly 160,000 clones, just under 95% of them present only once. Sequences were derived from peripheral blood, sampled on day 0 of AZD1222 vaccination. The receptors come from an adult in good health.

The CDR3 sequence is CASSIGSYSNQPQHF. CDR3 DNA: TGTGCCAGTAGTATAGGGTCTTATAGCAATCAGCCCCAGCATTTT. The chain combines TRBV19 with TRBJ1-5; D not certain. Trimming cost V 1 base and J 0 bases, with 7 bases left between them. The CDR3 spans 15 residues. Looked up from germline, CDR1 is LNHDA and CDR2 is SQIVND (reference sequence). Using reference TRBV19 and TRBJ1-5 for the parts outside the CDR3, the full variable domain is DGGITQSPKYLFRKEGQNVTLSCEQNLNHDAMYWYRQDPGQGLRLIYYSQIVNDFQKGDIAEGYSVSREKKESFPLTVTSAQKNPTAFYLCASSIGSYSNQPQHFGDGTRLSIL.

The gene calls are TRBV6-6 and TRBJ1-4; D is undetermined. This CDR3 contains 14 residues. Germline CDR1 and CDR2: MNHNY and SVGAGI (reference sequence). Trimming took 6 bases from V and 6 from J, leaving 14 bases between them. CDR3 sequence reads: CASRRPTNHEKLFF. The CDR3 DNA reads TGTGCCAGCAGACGCCCAACTAATCATGAAAAACTGTTTTTT.

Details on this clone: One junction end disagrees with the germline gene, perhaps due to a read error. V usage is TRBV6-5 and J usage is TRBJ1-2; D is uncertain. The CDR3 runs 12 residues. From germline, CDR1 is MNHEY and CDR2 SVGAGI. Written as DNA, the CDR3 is TGTGCCAGCAGTCACCCCCCCGGCGGGAACCACTTC. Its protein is CASSHPPGGNHF.

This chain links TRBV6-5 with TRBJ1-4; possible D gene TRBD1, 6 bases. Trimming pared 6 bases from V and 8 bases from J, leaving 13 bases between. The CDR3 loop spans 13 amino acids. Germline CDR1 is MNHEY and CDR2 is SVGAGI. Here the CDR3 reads CASRSGQTEKLFF. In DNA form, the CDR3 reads TGTGCCAGCAGGTCCGGACAGACCGAAAAACTGTTTTTT.

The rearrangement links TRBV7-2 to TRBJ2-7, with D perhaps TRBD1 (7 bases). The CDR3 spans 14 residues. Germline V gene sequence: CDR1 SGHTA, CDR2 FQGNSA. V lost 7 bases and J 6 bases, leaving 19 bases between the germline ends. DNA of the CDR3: TGTGCCAGCACCCCCTGGGCAGGGGGGCTCGAGCAGTACTTC. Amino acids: CASTPWAGGLEQYF.

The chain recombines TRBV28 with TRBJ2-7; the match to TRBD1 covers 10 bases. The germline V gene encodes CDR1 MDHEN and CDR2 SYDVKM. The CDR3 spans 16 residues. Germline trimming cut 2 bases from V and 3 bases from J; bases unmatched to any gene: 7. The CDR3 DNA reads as TGTGCCAGCAGTTTACCCTTGGACAGGGGGGGCTACGAGCAGTACTTC. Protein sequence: CASSLPLDRGGYEQYF.

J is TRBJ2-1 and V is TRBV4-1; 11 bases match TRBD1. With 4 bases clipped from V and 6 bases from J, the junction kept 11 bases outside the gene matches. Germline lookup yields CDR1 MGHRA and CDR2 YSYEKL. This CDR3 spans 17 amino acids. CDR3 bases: TGCGCCAGCAGCCTACTAGGGGGGACAGGGGGAACCAATGAGCAGTTCTTC. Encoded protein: CASSLLGGTGGTNEQFF.

The chain's CDR3 is CSASRQNEQFF. DNA for the CDR3: TGCAGTGCTAGTCGCCAGAATGAGCAGTTCTTC. This rearrangement joins TRBV20-1 to TRBJ2-1, with D hard to call. V shed 3 bases and J shed 7 bases, with 7 bases lying between them. CDR1 is DFQATT, CDR2 SNEGSKA, per germline (reference sequence). The CDR3 contains 11 residues.

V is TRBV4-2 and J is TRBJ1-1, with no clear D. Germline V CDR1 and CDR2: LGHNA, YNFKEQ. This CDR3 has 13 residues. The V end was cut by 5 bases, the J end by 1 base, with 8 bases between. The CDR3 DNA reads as TGTGCCAGCAGCTCACAGAGGAACACTGAAGCTTTCTTT. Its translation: CASSSQRNTEAFF.

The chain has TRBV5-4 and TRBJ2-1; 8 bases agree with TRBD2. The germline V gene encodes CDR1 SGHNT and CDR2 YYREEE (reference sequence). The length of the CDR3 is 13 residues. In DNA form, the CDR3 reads TGTGCTTTCCGGGCGGGGGGCCGGGATGAGCAGTTCTTC. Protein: CAFRAGGRDEQFF.

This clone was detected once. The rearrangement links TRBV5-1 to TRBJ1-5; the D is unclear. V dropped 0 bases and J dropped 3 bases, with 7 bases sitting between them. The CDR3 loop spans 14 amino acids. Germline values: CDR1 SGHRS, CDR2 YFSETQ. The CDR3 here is CASSLDGYNQPQHF. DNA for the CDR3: TGCGCCAGCAGCTTGGACGGATACAATCAGCCCCAGCATTTT.

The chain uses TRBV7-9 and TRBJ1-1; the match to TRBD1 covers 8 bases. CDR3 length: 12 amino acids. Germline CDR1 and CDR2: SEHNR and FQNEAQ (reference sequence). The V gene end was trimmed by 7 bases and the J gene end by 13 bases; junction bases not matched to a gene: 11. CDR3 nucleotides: TGTGCCAGCACCCCCACTGGACAGGGAGGTTTCTTT. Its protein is CASTPTGQGGFF.

In DNA, the CDR3 is TGTGCCAGCAGCAAATTTCGGGGCTTCAACAATGAGCAGTTCTTC. Translation: CASSKFRGFNNEQFF. The V gene is TRBV21-1, the J gene TRBJ2-1. TRBV21-1 is flagged as a pseudogene. The CDR3 covers 15 residues.

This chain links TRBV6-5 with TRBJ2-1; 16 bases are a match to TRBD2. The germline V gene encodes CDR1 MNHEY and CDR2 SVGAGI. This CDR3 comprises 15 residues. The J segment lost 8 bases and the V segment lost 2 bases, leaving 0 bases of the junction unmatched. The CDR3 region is CASSYGTSGGDEQFF. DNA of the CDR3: TGTGCCAGCAGTTACGGGACTAGCGGGGGGGATGAGCAGTTCTTC.

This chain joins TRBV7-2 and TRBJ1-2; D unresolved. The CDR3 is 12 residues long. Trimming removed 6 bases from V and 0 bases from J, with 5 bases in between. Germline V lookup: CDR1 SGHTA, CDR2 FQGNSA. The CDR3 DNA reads TGTGCCAGCAGAGGAGCTAACTATGGCTACACCTTC. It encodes CASRGANYGYTF.

Here the CDR3 DNA reads TGTGCCAGCAGCTCCTCCGGGACAGTGGCCGGAAACACCATATATTTT. The encoded protein is CASSSSGTVAGNTIYF. V is TRBV7-2 and J is TRBJ1-3; 7 bases map to TRBD1. V was clipped by 4 bases and J by 4 bases; unmatched bases: 10. This CDR3 has 16 amino acids. Germline V gene lookup returns CDR1 SGHTA and CDR2 FQGNSA.

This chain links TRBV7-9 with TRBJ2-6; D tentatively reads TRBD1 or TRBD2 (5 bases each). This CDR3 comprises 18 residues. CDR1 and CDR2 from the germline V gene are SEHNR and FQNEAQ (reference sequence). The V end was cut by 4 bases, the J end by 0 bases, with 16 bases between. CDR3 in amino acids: CASSSYGTDGSGANVLTF. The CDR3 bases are TGTGCCAGCAGCTCGTACGGGACGGACGGCTCTGGGGCCAACGTCCTGACTTTC.

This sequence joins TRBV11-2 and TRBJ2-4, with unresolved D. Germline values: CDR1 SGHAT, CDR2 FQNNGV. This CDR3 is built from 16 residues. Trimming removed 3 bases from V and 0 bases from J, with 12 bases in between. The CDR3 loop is CASSLGDLLAKNIQYF. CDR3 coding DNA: TGTGCCAGCAGCTTGGGTGACTTACTAGCCAAAAACATTCAGTACTTC.

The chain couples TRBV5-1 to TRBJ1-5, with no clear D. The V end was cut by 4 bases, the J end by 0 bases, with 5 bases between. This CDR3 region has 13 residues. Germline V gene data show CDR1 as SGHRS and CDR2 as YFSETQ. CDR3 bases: TGCGCCAGCAGCCCGAATAGCAATCAGCCCCAGCATTTT. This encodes CASSPNSNQPQHF.

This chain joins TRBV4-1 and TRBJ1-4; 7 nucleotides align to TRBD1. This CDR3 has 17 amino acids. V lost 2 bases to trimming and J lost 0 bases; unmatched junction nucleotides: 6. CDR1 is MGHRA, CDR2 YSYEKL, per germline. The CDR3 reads CASSQSGGTATNEKLFF. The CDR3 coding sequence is TGCGCCAGCAGCCAATCCGGGGGGACAGCAACTAATGAAAAACTGTTTTTT.

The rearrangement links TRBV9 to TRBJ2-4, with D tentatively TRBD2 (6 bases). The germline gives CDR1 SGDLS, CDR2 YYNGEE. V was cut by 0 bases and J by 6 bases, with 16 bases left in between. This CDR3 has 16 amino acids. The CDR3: CASSVDTGVGRNIQYF. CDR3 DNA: TGTGCCAGCAGCGTAGATACGGGAGTGGGAAGAAACATTCAGTACTTC.

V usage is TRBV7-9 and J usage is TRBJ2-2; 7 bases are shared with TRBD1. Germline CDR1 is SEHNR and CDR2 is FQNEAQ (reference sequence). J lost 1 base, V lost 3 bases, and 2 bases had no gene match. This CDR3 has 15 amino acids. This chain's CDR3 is CASSFRTGNTGELFF. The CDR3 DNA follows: TGTGCCAGCAGCTTTAGGACAGGGAACACCGGGGAGCTGTTTTTT.

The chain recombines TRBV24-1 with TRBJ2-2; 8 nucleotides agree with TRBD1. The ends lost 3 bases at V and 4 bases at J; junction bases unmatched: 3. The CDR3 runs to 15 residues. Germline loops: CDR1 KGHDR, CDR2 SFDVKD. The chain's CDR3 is CATSDPTGVTGELFF. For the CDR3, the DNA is TGTGCCACCAGTGATCCGACAGGGGTCACCGGGGAGCTGTTTTTT.